The clone carrying this TCR beta chain showed up just a few times. Time point here: persistent/refractory GD, antithyroid drugs over 5 years with positive TRAb. Construction of the TCR library relied on RNA isolated from PBMCs. These data originate in a study of regulatory T cells in long-lasting Graves disease. Per the germline V gene, CDR1 is DFQATT and CDR2 is SNEGSKA (reference sequence). V was shortened by 6 bases and J by 5 bases, with 22 bases between the two germline ends. The CDR3 contains 15 residues. In building TCR beta libraries, iRepertoire HTBI primers were used together with Arm-PCR of CDR3 regions. MiXCR, applied by TCRdb to the multiplex PCR reads, yields one record per CDR3 protein. In the table there are roughly 360,000 distinct CDR3 sequences, roughly 25% of which are singletons.

The origin of this receptor is a woman aged 40 to 55 with Graves disease. The V and J genes are TRBV20-1 and TRBJ1-2; D gene ambiguous. The material was peripheral blood mononuclear cells (PBMCs), obtained when the disease was refractory, from a patient treated with antithyroid drugs. The CDR3 loop reads CSAPKALADNYGYTF. CDR3 DNA: TGCAGTGCCCCAAAAGCCCTAGCAGACAATTATGGCTACACCTTC.